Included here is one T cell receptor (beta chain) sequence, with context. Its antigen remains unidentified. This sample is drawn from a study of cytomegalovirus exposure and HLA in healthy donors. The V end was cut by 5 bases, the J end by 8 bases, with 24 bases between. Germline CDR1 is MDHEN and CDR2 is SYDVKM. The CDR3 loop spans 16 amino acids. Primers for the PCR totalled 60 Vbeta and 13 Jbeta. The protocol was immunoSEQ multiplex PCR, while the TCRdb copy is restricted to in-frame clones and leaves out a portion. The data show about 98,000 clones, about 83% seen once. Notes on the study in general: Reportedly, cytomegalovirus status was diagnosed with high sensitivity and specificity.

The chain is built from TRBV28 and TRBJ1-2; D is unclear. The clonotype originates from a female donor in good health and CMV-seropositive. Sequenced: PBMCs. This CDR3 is CASSLSRAGTHGGYTF. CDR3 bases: TGTGCCAGCAGTCTCTCCCGAGCCGGTACACACGGGGGCTACACCTTC.